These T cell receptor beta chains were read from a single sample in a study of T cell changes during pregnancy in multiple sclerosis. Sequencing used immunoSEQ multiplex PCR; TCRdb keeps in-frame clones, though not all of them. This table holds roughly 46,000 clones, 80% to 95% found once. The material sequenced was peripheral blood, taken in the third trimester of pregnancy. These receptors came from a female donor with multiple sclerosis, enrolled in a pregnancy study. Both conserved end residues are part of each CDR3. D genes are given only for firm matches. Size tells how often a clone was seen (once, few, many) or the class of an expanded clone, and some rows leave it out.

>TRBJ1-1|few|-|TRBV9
TGTGCCAGCAGCGCCTCGGGGAACACTGAAGCTTTCTTT
CASSASGNTEAFF
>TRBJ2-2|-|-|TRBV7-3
TGTGCCAGCAGCTTAGTTCAGATCGGGGAGCTGTTTTTT
CASSLVQIGELFF
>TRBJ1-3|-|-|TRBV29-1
TGCAGCGTTGAGGTATGGAGCCTCTCTGGAAACACCATATATTTT
CSVEVWSLSGNTIYF
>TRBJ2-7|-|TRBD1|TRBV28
TGTGCCAGTCGCCCCGGGACAGGGAACGAGCAGTACTTC
CASRPGTGNEQYF
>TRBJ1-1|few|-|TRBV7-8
TGTGCCAGCAGCTTAGGGGCCCCGTCTGAAGCTTTCTTT
CASSLGAPSEAFF
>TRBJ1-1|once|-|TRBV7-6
TGTGCCAGCAGCAATTCACAGGGTCGGGTAACTGAAGCTTTCTTT
CASSNSQGRVTEAFF
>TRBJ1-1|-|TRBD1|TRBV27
TGTGCCAGCAGGCTACTACAGGGGGTGTCAGCTTTCTTT
CASRLLQGVSAFF
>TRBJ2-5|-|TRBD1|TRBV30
TGTGCCTCCGATCGACAGGGGCTGCAAGAGACCCAGTACTTC
CASDRQGLQETQYF
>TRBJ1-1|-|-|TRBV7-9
TGTGCCAGCAGCTTAGGGCGGGGGAACACTGAAGCTTTCTTT
CASSLGRGNTEAFF
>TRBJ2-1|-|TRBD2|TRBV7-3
TGTGCCAGCAGCCTAAATGGACTAGCGGGGGGTGAGCAGTTCTTC
CASSLNGLAGGEQFF
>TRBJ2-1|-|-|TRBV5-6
TGTGCCAGCAGCTGGACCCGGACTATGATCAATGAGCAGTTCTTC
CASSWTRTMINEQFF
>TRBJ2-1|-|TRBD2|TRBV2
TGTGCCAGCAGTCCTCAGTGGACTAGCGGAGATAGCTCCTACAATGAGCAGTTCTTC
CASSPQWTSGDSSYNEQFF